The rows below give T cell receptor beta chains drawn from one sample of a study of shared clonotypes between healthy human individuals. Assay used: immunoSEQ multiplex PCR; TCRdb lists only in-frame clones, some missing. Here the sample spans about 330,000 clones, under 80% being singletons. The material sequenced was memory CD4+ T cells sorted from blood. Receptor source: a man aged 25 to 40 in good health. CDR3s include the opening cysteine and the closing phenylalanine or tryptophan. The order of the fields is D gene, J gene, V gene, clone size, CDR3 DNA, CDR3 protein. A D gene is named only where the DNA matches it firmly. Size is stated for part of the rows, as once, few or many counts, or as a class when the clone is expanded.

TRBD2 TRBJ2-5 TRBV7-2 . TGTGCCAGCAGCTTAGGTATAAGCGGGAGGGCTGGGGAGACCCAGTACTTC CASSLGISGRAGETQYF
. TRBJ2-1 TRBV5-6 . TGTGCCAGCGTCGGGGTCCCGGACTACAATGAGCAGTTCTTC CASVGVPDYNEQFF
TRBD2 TRBJ2-1 TRBV7-7 . TGTGCTAGCAGCCGAGGACTAGCGGGAGTTCATGAGCAGTTCTTC CASSRGLAGVHEQFF
. TRBJ2-3 TRBV5-5 . TGTGCCAGCAGCTTGGGGGCAGGTCCTACAGATACGCAGTATTTT CASSLGAGPTDTQYF
. TRBJ1-2 TRBV27 few TGTGCCAGCAGTTCTACCGGACAGTATGGCTACACCTTC CASSSTGQYGYTF
. TRBJ2-3 TRBV7-8 few TGTGCCAGCAGCTTAATGCGCGGTAGCACAGATACGCAGTATTTT CASSLMRGSTDTQYF
. TRBJ2-5 TRBV4-3 . TGCGCCAGCAGCCAAGCTGAGTTCCAAGAGACCCAGTACTTC CASSQAEFQETQYF
TRBD1 TRBJ2-5 TRBV28 . TGTGCCAGCAGTTTACAGGGGGCTCGGGAGACCCAGTACTTC CASSLQGARETQYF
. TRBJ2-7 TRBV14 . TGTGCCAGCAGCCAAGTCACCACAGTCCCAGCCGAGCAGTACTTC CASSQVTTVPAEQYF
. TRBJ2-2 TRBV9 . TGTGCCAGCAGCGTAGCAGGTGGGGAGCTGTTTTTT CASSVAGGELFF
. TRBJ1-1 TRBV4-3 . TGCGCCAGCAGCCAAGATCCTACCTGGGGGGACACTGAAGCTTTCTTT CASSQDPTWGDTEAFF
. TRBJ1-2 TRBV28 . TGTGCCAGCAGTGACCCCGGGCTGGGGCCTGGCTACACCTTC CASSDPGLGPGYTF
TRBD1 TRBJ2-3 TRBV19 . TGTGCCAGTAGTAGGGGACAGGGGGGTACGCAGTATTTT CASSRGQGGTQYF
. TRBJ1-1 TRBV7-2 . TGTGCCAGCAGCTTAGTATTTAACACCGAGGGTGAAGCTTTCTTT CASSLVFNTEGEAFF
TRBD1 TRBJ1-2 TRBV5-1 once TGCGCCAGCAGCAAGCTTCCGGGACAGGAGTTAGCTAACTATGGCTACACCTTC CASSKLPGQELANYGYTF